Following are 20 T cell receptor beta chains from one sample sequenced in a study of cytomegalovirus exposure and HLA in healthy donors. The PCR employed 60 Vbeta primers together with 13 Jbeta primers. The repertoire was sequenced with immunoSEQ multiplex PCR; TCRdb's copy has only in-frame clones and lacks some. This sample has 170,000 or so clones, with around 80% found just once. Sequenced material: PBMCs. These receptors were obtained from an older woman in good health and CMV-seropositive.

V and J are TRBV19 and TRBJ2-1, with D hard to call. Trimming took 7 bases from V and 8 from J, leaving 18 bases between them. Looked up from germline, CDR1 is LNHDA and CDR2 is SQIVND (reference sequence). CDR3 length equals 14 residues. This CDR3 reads CASTGSLEEYEQFF. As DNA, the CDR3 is TGTGCCAGTACTGGGTCGCTAGAGGAGTATGAGCAGTTCTTC.

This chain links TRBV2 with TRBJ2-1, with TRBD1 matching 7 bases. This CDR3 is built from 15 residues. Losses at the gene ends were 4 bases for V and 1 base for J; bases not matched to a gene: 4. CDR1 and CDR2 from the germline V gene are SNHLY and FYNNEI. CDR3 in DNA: TGTGCCAGCAGTGGACAGGGACCATCCTACAATGAGCAGTTCTTC. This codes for CASSGQGPSYNEQFF.

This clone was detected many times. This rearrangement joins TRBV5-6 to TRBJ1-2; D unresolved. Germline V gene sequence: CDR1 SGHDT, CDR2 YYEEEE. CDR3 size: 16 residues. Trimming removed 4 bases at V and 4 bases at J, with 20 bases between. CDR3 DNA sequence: TGTGCCAGCAGCCCATCGGCCGGGATTGGTACCTATGGCTACACCTTC. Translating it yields CASSPSAGIGTYGYTF.

CDR3 bases: TGTGCCAGCAGTTTATCGAGCAGCGCAGAGGGTTTCTTT. Translated: CASSLSSSAEGFF. V gene TRBV27 combines with J gene TRBJ1-1, with unresolved D. Trimming left V 0 bases short and J 13 bases short, with 15 bases between. CDR1 and CDR2 from the germline V gene are MNHEY and SMNVEV (reference sequence). The CDR3 has 13 amino acids.

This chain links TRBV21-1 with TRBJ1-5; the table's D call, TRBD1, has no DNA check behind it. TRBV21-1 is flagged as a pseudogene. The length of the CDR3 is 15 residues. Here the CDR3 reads CASSLPQGSDQPQHF. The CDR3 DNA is TGTGCCAGCAGCCTACCCCAGGGTTCGGATCAGCCCCAGCATTTT.

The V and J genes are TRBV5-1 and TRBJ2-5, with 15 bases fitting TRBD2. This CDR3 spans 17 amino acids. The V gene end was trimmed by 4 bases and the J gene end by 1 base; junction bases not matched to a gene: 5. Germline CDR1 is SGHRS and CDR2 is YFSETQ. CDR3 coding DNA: TGCGCCAGCAGCACGGGACTAGCGGGAGGTTCCCAAGAGACCCAGTACTTC. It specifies CASSTGLAGGSQETQYF. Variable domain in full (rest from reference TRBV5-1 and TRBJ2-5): KAGVTQTPRYLIKTRGQQVTLSCSPISGHRSVSWYQQTPGQGLQFLFEYFSETQRNKGNFPGRFSGRQFSNSRSEMNVSTLELGDSALYLCASSTGLAGGSQETQYFGPGTRLLVL.

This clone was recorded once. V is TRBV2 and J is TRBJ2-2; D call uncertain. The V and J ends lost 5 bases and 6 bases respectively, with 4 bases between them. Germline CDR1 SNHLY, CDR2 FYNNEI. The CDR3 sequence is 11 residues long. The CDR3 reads CASSPAGELFF. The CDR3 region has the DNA TGTGCCAGCAGTCCGGCCGGGGAGCTGTTTTTT.

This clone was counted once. The CDR3 protein is CASSQERLTGLFF. CDR3 DNA: TGCGCCAGCAGCCAAGAACGACTCACAGGACTGTTTTTT. The V call is TRBV4-1, the J call TRBJ1-4; D may be TRBD1 (5 bases). V lost 0 bases and J lost 13, with 12 bases in between. CDR3 size: 13 residues. Germline assignment: CDR1 MGHRA and CDR2 YSYEKL.

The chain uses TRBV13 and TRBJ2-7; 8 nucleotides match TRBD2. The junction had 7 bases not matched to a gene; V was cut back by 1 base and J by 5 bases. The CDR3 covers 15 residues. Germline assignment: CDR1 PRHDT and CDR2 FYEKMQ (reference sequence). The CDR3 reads CASSLEGLAGNEQYF. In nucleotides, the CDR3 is TGTGCCAGCAGCTTAGAGGGTCTAGCGGGCAACGAGCAGTACTTC.

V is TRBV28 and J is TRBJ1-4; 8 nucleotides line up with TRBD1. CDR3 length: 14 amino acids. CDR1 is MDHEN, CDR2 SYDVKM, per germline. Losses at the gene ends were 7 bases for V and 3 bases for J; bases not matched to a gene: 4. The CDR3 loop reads CASTLDRANEKLFF. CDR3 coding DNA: TGTGCCAGCACCCTGGACAGGGCTAATGAAAAACTGTTTTTT.

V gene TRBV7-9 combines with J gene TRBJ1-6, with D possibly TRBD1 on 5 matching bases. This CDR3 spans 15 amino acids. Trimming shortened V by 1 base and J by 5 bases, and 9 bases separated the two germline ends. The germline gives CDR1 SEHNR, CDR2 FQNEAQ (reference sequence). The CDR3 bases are TGTGCCAGCAGCTTAGGGGGCCGGCATAATTCACCCCTCCACTTT. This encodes CASSLGGRHNSPLHF.

The CDR3 is CASSEASGFTSTDTQYF. As DNA, the CDR3 is TGTGCCAGCAGTGAAGCCTCAGGTTTTACTAGCACAGATACGCAGTATTTT. The V and J genes are TRBV2 and TRBJ2-3; D is uncertain. The CDR3 runs to 17 residues. Looked up from germline, CDR1 is SNHLY and CDR2 is FYNNEI. Trimming took off 0 bases at V and 0 bases at J, with 13 bases between the two ends.

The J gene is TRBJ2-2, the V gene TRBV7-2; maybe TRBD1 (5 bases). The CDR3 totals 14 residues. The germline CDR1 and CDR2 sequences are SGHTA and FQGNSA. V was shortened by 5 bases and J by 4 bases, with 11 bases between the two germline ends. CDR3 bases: TGTGCCAGCAGCGGTCAGGGTAGCACCGGGGAGCTGTTTTTT. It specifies CASSGQGSTGELFF.

The CDR3 loop reads CASSVTGERAEAFF. The DNA for the CDR3 is TGTGCCAGCAGCGTTACAGGGGAGAGAGCCGAAGCTTTCTTT. V gene TRBV9 combines with J gene TRBJ1-1, with 7 bases lining up with TRBD1. J was trimmed by 8 bases and V by 2 bases; bases with no gene match: 9. In germline, CDR1 is SGDLS, CDR2 YYNGEE. CDR3 length equals 14 residues.

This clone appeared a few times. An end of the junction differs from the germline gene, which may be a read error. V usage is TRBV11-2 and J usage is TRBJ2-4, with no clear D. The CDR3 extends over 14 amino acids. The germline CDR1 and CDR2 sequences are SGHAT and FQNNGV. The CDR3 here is CASSLGSVQNSQYF. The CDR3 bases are TGTGCCAGCAGCTTAGGTAGTGTCCAAAACAGTCAGTACTTC.

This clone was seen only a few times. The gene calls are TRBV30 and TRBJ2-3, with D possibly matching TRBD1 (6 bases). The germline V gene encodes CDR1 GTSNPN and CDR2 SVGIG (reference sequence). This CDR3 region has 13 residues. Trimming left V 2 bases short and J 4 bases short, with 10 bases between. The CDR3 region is CAWSLGASDTQYF. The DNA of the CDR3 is TGTGCCTGGAGTTTGGGGGCTTCAGATACGCAGTATTTT. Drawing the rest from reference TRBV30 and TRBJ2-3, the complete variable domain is SQTIHQWPATLVQPVGSPLSLECTVEGTSNPNLYWYRQAAGRGLQLLFYSVGIGQISSEVPQNLSASRPQDRQFILSSKKLLLSDSGFYLCAWSLGASDTQYFGPGTRLTVL.

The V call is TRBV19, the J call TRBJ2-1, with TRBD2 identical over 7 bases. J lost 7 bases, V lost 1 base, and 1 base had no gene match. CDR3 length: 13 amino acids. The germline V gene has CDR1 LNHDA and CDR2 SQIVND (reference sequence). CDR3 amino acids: CASSIGGGNEQFF. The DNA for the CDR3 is TGTGCCAGTAGTATAGGGGGGGGGAATGAGCAGTTCTTC.

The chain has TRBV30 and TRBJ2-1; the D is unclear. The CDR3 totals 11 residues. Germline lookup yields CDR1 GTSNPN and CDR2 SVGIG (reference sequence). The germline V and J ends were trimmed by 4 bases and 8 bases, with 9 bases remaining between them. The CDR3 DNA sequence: TGTGCCTGGACGAATGGCTATGAGCAGTTCTTC. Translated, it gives CAWTNGYEQFF.

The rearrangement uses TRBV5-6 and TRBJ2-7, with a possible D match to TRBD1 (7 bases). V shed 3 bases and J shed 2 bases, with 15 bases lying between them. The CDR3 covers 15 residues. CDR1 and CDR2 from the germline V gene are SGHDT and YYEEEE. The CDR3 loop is CASSSRGRFPYEQYF. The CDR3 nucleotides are TGTGCCAGCAGCTCCAGGGGGAGGTTCCCCTACGAGCAGTACTTC.

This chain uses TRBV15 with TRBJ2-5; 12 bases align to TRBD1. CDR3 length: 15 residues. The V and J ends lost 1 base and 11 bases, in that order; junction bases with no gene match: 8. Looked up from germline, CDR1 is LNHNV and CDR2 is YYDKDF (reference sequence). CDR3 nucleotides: TGTGCCACCAGCAGAGGGGGACAGGGGGCTCAAGAGCAGTACTTC. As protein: CATSRGGQGAQEQYF.